The 16 T cell receptor beta chains reported below all come from one sample, sequenced in a study of blood T cells in healthy people across ages. A second PCR of about 7 to 11 cycles used a sample-barcoded 5' primer and a J-beta primer mix. Each CDR3 protein is one row after TCRdb ran MiXCR on the 5' RACE reads. The sample has approximately 1.5 million distinct CDR3 sequences; approximately 42% are singletons. The sample taken for sequencing was blood. The receptor source for this set is a woman between 18 and 29 years old in good health.

This clonotype came up a few times. The chain uses TRBV6-5 and TRBJ2-4, with 7 bases matching TRBD1. The J call may be wrong; the DNA end is better matched by TRBJ2-7. There are 14 residues in the CDR3. CDR1 is MNHEY, CDR2 SVGAGI, per germline. The CDR3 DNA reads as TGTGCCAGCAGTTACTCCCGGGACAGATACGAGCAGTACTTC. This codes for CASSYSRDRYEQYF.

The chain employs TRBV4-1 and TRBJ1-6, with D unresolved. Germline V lookup: CDR1 MGHRA, CDR2 YSYEKL. Between the trimmed V and J ends, which lost 3 bases and 9 bases, there was a span of 15 bases. The CDR3 totals 15 residues. The CDR3 DNA is TGCGCCAGCAGCCAGGCCGGATACTACCTTTCACCCCTCCACTTT. Its protein product is CASSQAGYYLSPLHF.

The chain links TRBV3-1 to TRBJ2-3; perhaps D is TRBD1 or TRBD2 (5 bases each). V lost 5 bases to trimming and J lost 2 bases, with 14 bases between them. Germline loops: CDR1 LGHDT, CDR2 YNNKEL (reference sequence). The CDR3 extends over 15 amino acids. CDR3 protein: CASSSPGPITDTQYF. In DNA, the CDR3 is TGTGCCAGCAGCTCGCCGGGACCAATCACAGATACGCAGTATTTT.

The V gene is TRBV7-9, the J gene TRBJ2-7; 7 bases match TRBD1. Losses at the gene ends were 2 bases for V and 0 bases for J; bases not matched to a gene: 7. This CDR3 is built from 16 residues. CDR1 is SEHNR and CDR2 is FQNEAQ in the germline V gene (reference sequence). The CDR3 here is CASSLLGTDSSYEQYF. The CDR3 DNA is TGTGCCAGCAGCTTACTAGGGACAGATTCCTCCTACGAGCAGTACTTC.

This chain connects TRBV7-2 to TRBJ1-5; no firm D call. The CDR3 is 13 amino acids. The germline CDR1 and CDR2 sequences are SGHTA and FQGNSA. Trimming cost V 4 bases and J 3 bases, with 7 bases left between them. The CDR3 DNA sequence: TGTGCCAGCAGCTCGTTAGACAATCAGCCCCAGCATTTT. Protein: CASSSLDNQPQHF.

V is TRBV6-2 or TRBV6-3 and J is TRBJ2-7, with TRBD2 matching over 7 bases. Germline CDR1 is MNHEY and CDR2 is SVGEGT. The CDR3 runs 12 residues. The J segment lost 6 bases and the V segment lost 6 bases, leaving 5 bases of the junction unmatched. The DNA for the CDR3 is TGTGCCAGCAGCTACGGGACTACCGAGCAGTACTTC. Residues: CASSYGTTEQYF.

This clonotype was recorded a few times. The rearrangement links TRBV4-1 to TRBJ2-7; maybe TRBD1 (6 bases). The V and J ends lost 2 bases and 2 bases respectively, with 10 bases between them. Germline-derived CDR1 and CDR2 are MGHRA and YSYEKL. CDR3 length: 14 amino acids. CDR3 loop: CASSQSGTPYEQYF. In DNA, the CDR3 is TGCGCCAGCAGCCAATCCGGGACACCCTACGAGCAGTACTTC.

This clonotype was counted at least ten times. The chain employs TRBV5-5 and TRBJ2-3; the D is unclear. The ends were cut back, 0 bases at V and 0 bases at J, with 8 bases in the middle. From germline, CDR1 is SGHKS and CDR2 YYEKEE (reference sequence). The length of the CDR3 is 15 residues. This CDR3 reads CASSLVSSSTDTQYF. The CDR3 coding sequence is TGTGCCAGCAGCTTGGTCAGTTCTAGCACAGATACGCAGTATTTT.

The table lists this clonotype with a few counts. The J gene is TRBJ1-1, the V gene TRBV29-1; a possible D gene is TRBD1 (6 bases). The CDR3 contains 12 residues. V was cut by 5 bases and J by 1 base, with 8 bases left in between. Germline values: CDR1 SQVTM, CDR2 ANQGSEA. CDR3 in amino acids: CSVPRGNTEAFF. The CDR3 coding sequence is TGCAGCGTTCCCAGGGGGAACACTGAAGCTTTCTTT.

This clonotype was detected a few times. V usage is TRBV28 and J usage is TRBJ2-4; D possibly matches TRBD1 or TRBD2 (5 bases each). The J call may be incorrect, as the DNA end agrees better with TRBJ2-7. The germline V gene encodes CDR1 MDHEN and CDR2 SYDVKM. The CDR3 has 15 amino acids. The CDR3, as DNA: TGTGCCAGCAGTTCCCCCGGGACCGCCTTCTACGAGCAGTACTTC. It encodes CASSSPGTAFYEQYF.

CDR3 sequence reads: CASSQDDGRGQPQHF. The CDR3 DNA sequence: TGCGCCAGCAGCCAAGATGACGGGAGAGGTCAGCCCCAGCATTTT. The J gene is TRBJ1-5, the V gene TRBV4-1, with no clear D. Looked up from germline, CDR1 is MGHRA and CDR2 is YSYEKL. The V gene lost 0 bases and the J gene lost 6 bases, with 12 bases spanning the gap. This CDR3 is built from 15 residues.

J is TRBJ2-1 and V is TRBV5-1; TRBD2 aligns across 9 bases. Germline lookup yields CDR1 SGHRS and CDR2 YFSETQ. Trimming took 2 bases from V and 8 from J; bases not matched to a gene: 5. The CDR3 contains 14 residues. The CDR3 loop reads CASSFSGRSDEQFF. In nucleotides, the CDR3 is TGCGCCAGCAGCTTTAGCGGGAGAAGCGATGAGCAGTTCTTC.

This clonotype was picked up a small number of times. The chain is built from TRBV29-1 and TRBJ2-3; unclear D gene. The CDR3 is 13 amino acids. V was clipped by 3 bases and J by 1 base, with 8 bases between them. Germline assignment: CDR1 SQVTM and CDR2 ANQGSEA. The CDR3 spells CSVDAIGTDTQYF. The DNA of the CDR3 is TGCAGCGTTGATGCGATAGGCACAGATACGCAGTATTTT.

The chain recombines TRBV10-3 with TRBJ2-1, with D maybe TRBD1 (6 bases). The germline V and J ends were trimmed by 0 bases and 2 bases, with 8 bases remaining between them. Germline-derived CDR1 and CDR2 are ENHRY and SYGVKD. The CDR3 is 15 residues long. The CDR3 region is CAISESGGTYNEQFF. CDR3 nucleotides: TGTGCCATCAGTGAGTCAGGGGGTACCTACAATGAGCAGTTCTTC.

This chain uses TRBV12-5 with TRBJ2-7; no clear D gene. The CDR3 is 13 amino acids. V dropped 1 base and J dropped 7 bases, with 11 bases sitting between them. Germline V gives CDR1 LGHNT, CDR2 FRNRAP. The CDR3 is CASGLAAEREQYF. The CDR3 region has the DNA TGTGCTAGTGGTTTGGCAGCCGAGAGGGAGCAGTACTTC.

The chain joins TRBV28 to TRBJ2-1; 15 bases match TRBD2. V dropped 5 bases and J dropped 10; count of bases not matched to a gene: 6. Looked up from germline, CDR1 is MDHEN and CDR2 is SYDVKM. The CDR3 runs to 15 residues. Here the CDR3 DNA reads TGTGCCAGCAGTAGGGGACTAGCGGGAGGCAGGGAGCAGTTCTTC. It translates to CASSRGLAGGREQFF.